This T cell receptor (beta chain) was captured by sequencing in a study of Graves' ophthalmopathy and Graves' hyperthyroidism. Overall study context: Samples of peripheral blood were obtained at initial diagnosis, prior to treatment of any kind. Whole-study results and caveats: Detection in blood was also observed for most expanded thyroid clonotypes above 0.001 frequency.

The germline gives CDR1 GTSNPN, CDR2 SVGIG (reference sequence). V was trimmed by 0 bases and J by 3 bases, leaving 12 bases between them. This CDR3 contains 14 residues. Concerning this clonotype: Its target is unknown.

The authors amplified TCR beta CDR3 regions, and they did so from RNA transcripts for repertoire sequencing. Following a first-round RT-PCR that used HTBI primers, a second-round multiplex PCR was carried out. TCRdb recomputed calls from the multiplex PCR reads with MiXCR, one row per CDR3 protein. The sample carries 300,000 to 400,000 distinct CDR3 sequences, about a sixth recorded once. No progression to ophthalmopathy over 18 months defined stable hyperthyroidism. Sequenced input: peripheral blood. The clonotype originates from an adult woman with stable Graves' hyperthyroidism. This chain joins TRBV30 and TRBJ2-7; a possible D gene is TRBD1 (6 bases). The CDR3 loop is CAWSVRGGLYEQYF. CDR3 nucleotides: TGTGCCTGGAGTGTACGAGGGGGTCTCTACGAGCAGTACTTC.